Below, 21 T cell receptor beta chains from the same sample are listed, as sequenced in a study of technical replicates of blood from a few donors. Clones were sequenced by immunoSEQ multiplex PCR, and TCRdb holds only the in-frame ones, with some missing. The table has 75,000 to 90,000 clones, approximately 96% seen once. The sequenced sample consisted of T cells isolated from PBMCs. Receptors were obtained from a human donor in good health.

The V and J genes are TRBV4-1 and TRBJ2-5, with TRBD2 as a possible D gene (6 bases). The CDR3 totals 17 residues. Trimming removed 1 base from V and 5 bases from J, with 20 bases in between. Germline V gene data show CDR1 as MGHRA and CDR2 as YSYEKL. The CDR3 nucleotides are TGCGCCAGCAGCCAAGCCCAGGGACTGCCACTCGGGGAGACCCAGTACTTC. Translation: CASSQAQGLPLGETQYF.

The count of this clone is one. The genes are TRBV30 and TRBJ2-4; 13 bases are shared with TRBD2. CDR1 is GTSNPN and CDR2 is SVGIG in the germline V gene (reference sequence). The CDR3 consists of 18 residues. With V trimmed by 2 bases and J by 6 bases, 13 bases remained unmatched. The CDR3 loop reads CAWSPTTSGRFGINIQYF. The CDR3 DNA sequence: TGTGCCTGGAGTCCTACGACTAGCGGGAGGTTCGGGATAAACATTCAGTACTTC.

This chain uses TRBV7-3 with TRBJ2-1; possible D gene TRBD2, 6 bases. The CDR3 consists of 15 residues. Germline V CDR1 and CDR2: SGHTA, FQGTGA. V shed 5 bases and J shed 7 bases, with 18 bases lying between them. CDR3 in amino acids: CASSPPRGGGNEQFF. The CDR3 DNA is TGTGCCAGCAGCCCCCCTAGGGGCGGAGGGAATGAGCAGTTCTTC.

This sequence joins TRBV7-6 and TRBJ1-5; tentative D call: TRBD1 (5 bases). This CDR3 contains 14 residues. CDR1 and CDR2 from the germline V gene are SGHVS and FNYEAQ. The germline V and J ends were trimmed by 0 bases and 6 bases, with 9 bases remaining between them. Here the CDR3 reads CASSLAWRGQPQHF. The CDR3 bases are TGTGCCAGCAGCTTAGCGTGGAGGGGTCAGCCCCAGCATTTT.

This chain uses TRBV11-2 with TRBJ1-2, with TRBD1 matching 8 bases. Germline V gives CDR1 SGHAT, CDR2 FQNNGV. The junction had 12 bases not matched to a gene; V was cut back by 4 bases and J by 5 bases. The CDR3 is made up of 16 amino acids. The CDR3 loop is CASSWEPQGAFYGYTF. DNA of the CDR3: TGTGCCAGCAGCTGGGAACCGCAGGGGGCCTTTTATGGCTACACCTTC.

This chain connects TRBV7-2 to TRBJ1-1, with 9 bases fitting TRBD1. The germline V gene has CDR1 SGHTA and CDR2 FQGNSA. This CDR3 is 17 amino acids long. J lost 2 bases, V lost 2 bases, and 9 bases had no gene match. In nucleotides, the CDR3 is TGTGCCAGCAGCTTAATGGTGACAGGGGGTCTTAACACTGAAGCTTTCTTT. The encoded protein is CASSLMVTGGLNTEAFF. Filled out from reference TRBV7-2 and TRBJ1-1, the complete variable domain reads GAGVSQSPSNKVTEKGKDVELRCDPISGHTALYWYRQSLGQGLEFLIYFQGNSAPDKSGLPSDRFSAERTGGSVSTLTIQRTQQEDSAVYLCASSLMVTGGLNTEAFFGQGTRLTVV.

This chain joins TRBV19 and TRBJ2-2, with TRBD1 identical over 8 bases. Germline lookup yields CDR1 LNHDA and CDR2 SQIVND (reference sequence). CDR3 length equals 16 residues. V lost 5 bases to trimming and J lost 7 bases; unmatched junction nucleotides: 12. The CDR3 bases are TGTGCCAGTAGTCCCACCCGGACAGGGATCAGCGGGGAGCTGTTTTTT. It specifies CASSPTRTGISGELFF.

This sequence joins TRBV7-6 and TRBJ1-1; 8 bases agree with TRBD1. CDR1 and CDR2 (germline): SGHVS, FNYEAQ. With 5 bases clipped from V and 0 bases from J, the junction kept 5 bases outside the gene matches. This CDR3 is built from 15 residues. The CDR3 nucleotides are TGTGCCAGCAGCCCGAGGACAGGGCTGAACACTGAAGCTTTCTTT. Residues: CASSPRTGLNTEAFF.

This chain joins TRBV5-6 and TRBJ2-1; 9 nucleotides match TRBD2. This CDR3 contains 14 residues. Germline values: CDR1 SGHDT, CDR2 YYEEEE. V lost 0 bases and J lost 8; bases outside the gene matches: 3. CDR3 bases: TGTGCCAGCAGCTTGGCTAGCGGGATATATGAGCAGTTCTTC. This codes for CASSLASGIYEQFF.

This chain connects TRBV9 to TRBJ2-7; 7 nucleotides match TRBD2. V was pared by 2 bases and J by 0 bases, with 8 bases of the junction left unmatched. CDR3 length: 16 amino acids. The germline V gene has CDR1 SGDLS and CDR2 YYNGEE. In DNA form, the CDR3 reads TGTGCCAGCAGCGTCGAGTGGGGCGGGAGCTCCTACGAGCAGTACTTC. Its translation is CASSVEWGGSSYEQYF.

The CDR3 reads CASSFGLGGAYDTQYF. Here the CDR3 DNA reads TGTGCCAGCAGTTTTGGGTTAGGGGGCGCGTATGATACGCAGTATTTT. V and J are TRBV6-6 and TRBJ2-3; 7 nucleotides match TRBD1. The trim removed 4 bases at V and 6 bases at J, leaving 13 bases unmatched. Germline V gene lookup returns CDR1 MNHNY and CDR2 SVGAGI (reference sequence). CDR3 length: 16 amino acids.

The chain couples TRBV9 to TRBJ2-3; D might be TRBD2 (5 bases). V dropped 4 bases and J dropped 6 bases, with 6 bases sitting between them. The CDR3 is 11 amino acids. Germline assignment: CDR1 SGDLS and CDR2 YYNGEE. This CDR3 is CASSPGDTQYF. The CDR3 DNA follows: TGTGCCAGCAGCCCGGGGGATACGCAGTATTTT.

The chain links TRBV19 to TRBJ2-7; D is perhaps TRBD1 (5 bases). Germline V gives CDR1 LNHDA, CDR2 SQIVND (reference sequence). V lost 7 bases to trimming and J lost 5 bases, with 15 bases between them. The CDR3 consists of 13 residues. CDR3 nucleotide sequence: TGTGCCAGTACGCCGCCAGGGATGAACGAGCAGTACTTC. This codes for CASTPPGMNEQYF.

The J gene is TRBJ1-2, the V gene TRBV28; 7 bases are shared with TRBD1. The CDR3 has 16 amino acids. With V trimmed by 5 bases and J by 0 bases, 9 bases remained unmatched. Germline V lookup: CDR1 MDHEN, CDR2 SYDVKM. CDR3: CASSGGTAESNYGYTF. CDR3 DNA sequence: TGTGCCAGCAGTGGGGGGACAGCCGAATCTAACTATGGCTACACCTTC.

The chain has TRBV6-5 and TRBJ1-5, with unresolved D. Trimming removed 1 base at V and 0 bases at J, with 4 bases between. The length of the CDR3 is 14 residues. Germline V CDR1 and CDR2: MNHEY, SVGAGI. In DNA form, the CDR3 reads TGTGCCAGCAGTTACTACGGTAGCAATCAGCCCCAGCATTTT. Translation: CASSYYGSNQPQHF.

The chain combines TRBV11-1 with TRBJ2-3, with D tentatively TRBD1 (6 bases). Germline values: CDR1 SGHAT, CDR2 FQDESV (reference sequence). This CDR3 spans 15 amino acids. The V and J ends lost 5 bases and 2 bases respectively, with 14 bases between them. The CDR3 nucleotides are TGTGCCAGCAGCCGGACAGACGTAGACACAGATACGCAGTATTTT. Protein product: CASSRTDVDTDTQYF. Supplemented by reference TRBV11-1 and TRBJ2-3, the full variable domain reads EAEVAQSPRYKITEKSQAVAFWCDPISGHATLYWYRQILGQGPELLVQFQDESVVDDSQLPKDRFSAERLKGVDSTLKIQPAELGDSAMYLCASSRTDVDTDTQYFGPGTRLTVL.

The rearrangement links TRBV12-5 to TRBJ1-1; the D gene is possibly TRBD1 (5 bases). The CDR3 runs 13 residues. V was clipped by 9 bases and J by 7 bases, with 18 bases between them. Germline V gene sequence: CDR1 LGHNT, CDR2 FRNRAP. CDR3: CASSDINMGEAFF. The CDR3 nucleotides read TGTGCTAGCTCGGACATCAATATGGGTGAAGCTTTCTTT.

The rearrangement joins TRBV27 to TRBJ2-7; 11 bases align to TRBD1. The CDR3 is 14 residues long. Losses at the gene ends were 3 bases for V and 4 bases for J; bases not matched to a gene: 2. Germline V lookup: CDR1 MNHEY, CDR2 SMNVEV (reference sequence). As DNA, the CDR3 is TGTGCCAGCAGTTTGGGACAGGGGGTGTACGAGCAGTACTTC. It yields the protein CASSLGQGVYEQYF.

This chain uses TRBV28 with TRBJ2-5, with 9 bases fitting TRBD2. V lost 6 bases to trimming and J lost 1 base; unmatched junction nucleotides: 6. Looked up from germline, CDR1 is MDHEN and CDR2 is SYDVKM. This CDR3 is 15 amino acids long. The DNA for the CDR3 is TGTGCCAGCAGGGATTTTAGCGGGAGCCAAGAGACCCAGTACTTC. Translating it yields CASRDFSGSQETQYF.

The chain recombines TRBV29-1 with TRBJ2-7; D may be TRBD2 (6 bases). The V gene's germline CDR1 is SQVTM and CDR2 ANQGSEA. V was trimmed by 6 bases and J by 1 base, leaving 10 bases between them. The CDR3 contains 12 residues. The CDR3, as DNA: TGCAGCGTGAGGGCGGGGTCCTACGAGCAGTACTTC. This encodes CSVRAGSYEQYF.

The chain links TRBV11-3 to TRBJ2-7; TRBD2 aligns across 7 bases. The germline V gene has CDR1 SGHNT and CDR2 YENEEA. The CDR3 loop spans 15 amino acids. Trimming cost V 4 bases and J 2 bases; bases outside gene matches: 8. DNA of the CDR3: TGTGCCAGCAGCTCCTACCTAGCGGCAACCTACGAGCAGTACTTC. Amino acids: CASSSYLAATYEQYF.